This T cell receptor beta chain was sequenced during a study of molecular identifiers for immune sequencing clone quantification. General study findings and limits: Clones that had above 20 RNA copies took up over 99% of effector molecules but under 1% in naive cells. Sizes of clones that are highly expanded could be underestimated (if identical TCR molecules share a barcode).

CD8+CD4-CCR7+CD45RA+ sorting gave the naive CD8 T cells. There are many counts of this clonotype. The antigen is undetermined. Germline CDR1 and CDR2: MNHEY and SVGAGI. This CDR3 contains 15 residues. Trimming removed 0 bases from V and 8 bases from J; junction bases left unmatched: 7. The use of previously described methods and listed TCR primers produced the bulk TCR libraries. Using its own MiXCR run on the PCR reads, TCRdb lists one record per CDR3 protein. Of 350,000 or so distinct CDR3 sequences listed, around 21% were seen once; the top ten hold 0.81%. The clonotype comes from a human donor in good health. Some libraries in this study had Jurkat cell RNA spiked in. The sequenced sample was naive CD8+ T cells from blood, with Jurkat cell RNA spiked in. The subset denotes: FACS-sorted CD8+CD4-CCR7+CD45RA+ naive T cells. The chain carries TRBV6-5 and TRBJ2-1, with 7 bases matching TRBD1. The chain's CDR3 is CASSYSEGGFDEQFF. CDR3 in DNA: TGTGCCAGCAGTTACTCAGAAGGGGGCTTCGATGAGCAGTTCTTC.